This T cell receptor beta chain was sequenced during a study of cytomegalovirus exposure and HLA in healthy donors. The CDR3 spans 15 residues. Germline values: CDR1 SGDLS, CDR2 YYNGEE. V dropped 2 bases and J dropped 4 bases, with 12 bases sitting between them. Clones were sequenced by immunoSEQ multiplex PCR, and TCRdb holds only the in-frame ones, with some missing. In the table there are 150,000 to 200,000 clones, around 80% of which are singletons. The TCR was taken from a woman younger than 45 in good health and CMV-seronegative. V and J are TRBV9 and TRBJ2-2, with D perhaps TRBD1 (6 bases). The material sequenced was PBMCs. DNA of the CDR3: TGTGCCAGCAGCGTGACAGGCTCGGGCACCGGGGAGCTGTTTTTT. It encodes CASSVTGSGTGELFF.